The subject of this entry is one T cell receptor (beta chain). In Susac syndrome patients, recently defined diagnostic criteria for definite or probable disease were met. Negative isolation yielded CD4+ and CD8+ T cells, and FACS enriched TEMRA cells. The data belong to a study of CD8 T cells in Susac syndrome. In the study overall: Active disease was present in roughly 6 of the sequenced Susac syndrome patients, and remission in about eight.

V shed 6 bases, J shed 2 bases, and the junction held 10 bases outside the gene matches. Per the germline V gene, CDR1 is MGHDK and CDR2 is SYGVNS. The CDR3 extends over 15 amino acids. The RNA, about 0.45 to 1 ug, was put through reverse transcription using random hexamers. Across 54 Vbeta and 13 Jbeta, immunoSEQ multiplex PCR amplified TCR beta CDR3. TCRdb re-called the immunoSEQ multiplex PCR reads with MiXCR, one entry per CDR3 protein. Of about 130,000 distinct CDR3 sequences in the sample, approximately 95% were seen once. This TCR came from a human donor with Susac syndrome. The specimen sequenced was CD8+ T cells from PBMCs. The rearrangement joins TRBV25-1 to TRBJ2-7; TRBD1 matches at 7 bases. CDR3 loop: CASRKTGERAYEQYF. The CDR3, as DNA: TGTGCCAGCAGAAAAACAGGGGAGAGGGCCTACGAGCAGTACTTC.